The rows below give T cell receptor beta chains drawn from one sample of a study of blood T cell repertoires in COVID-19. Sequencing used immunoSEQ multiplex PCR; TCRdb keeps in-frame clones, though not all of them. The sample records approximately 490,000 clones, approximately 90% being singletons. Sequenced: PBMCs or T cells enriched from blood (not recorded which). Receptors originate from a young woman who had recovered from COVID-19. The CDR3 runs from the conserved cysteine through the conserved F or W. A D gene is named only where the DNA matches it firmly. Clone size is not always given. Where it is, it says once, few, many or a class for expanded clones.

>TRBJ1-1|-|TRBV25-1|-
TGTGCCAGCAGTGTACGGACTGAAGCTTTCTTT
CASSVRTEAFF
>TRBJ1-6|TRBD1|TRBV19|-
TGTGCCAGTAGTATAAGAGGAGACAGGGAGGATTCACCCCTCCACTTT
CASSIRGDREDSPLHF
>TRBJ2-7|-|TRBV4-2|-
TGTGCCAGCAGCCAAGGGTATGGGGGGTCCGAGCAGTACTTC
CASSQGYGGSEQYF
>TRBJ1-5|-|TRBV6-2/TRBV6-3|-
TGTGCCAGCAGTTATTACAGGGACCAGCCCCAGCATTTT
CASSYYRDQPQHF
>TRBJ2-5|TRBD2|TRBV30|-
TGTGCCTGGAGTGGGGGGACTAGCGGGGACCAAGAGACCCAGTACTTC
CAWSGGTSGDQETQYF
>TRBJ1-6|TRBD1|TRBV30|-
TGTGCCTGGAGTATTAGACAGGGGGCAAGGTCACCCCTCCACTTT
CAWSIRQGARSPLHF
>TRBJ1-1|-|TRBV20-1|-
TGCAGTGCCGCCGGGACAGAAGCTTTCTTT
CSAAGTEAFF
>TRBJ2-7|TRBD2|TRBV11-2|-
TGTGCCAGCAGCCTTGGGGGGGACTACGAGCAGTACTTC
CASSLGGDYEQYF
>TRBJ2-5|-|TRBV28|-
TGTGCCAGCAGTCCCCTTCACAGGGACCAAGAGACCCAGTACTTC
CASSPLHRDQETQYF
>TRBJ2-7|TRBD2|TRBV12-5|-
TGTGCTAGTGGTTTGGGATATAGCGGGGGGGCGGCAGACGAGCAGTACTTC
CASGLGYSGGAADEQYF
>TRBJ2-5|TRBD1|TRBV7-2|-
TGTGCCAGCAGCTTGGTCCGTTTACAGGGGGCTGGGACCCAGTACTTC
CASSLVRLQGAGTQYF
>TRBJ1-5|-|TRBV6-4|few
TGTGCCAGCTTTGTCAGGGTAAATCAGCCCCAGCATTTT
CASFVRVNQPQHF
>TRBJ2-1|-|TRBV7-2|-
TGTGCCAGCAGCCCCCGGGACTCATTGTGGGATGAGCAGTTCTTC
CASSPRDSLWDEQFF
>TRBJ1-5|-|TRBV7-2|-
TGTGCCAGCAGCTTATCAGGTTCTAGCAATCAGCCCCAGCATTTT
CASSLSGSSNQPQHF
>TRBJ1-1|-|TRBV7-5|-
TGTGCCAGAAGCCCCAGGACAGATATTGGGAACACTGAAGCTTTCTTT
CARSPRTDIGNTEAFF
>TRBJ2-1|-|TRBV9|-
TGTGCCAGCAGCCCTCAAGGGGAGGGGGGCCAGGGCAATGAGCAGTTCTTC
CASSPQGEGGQGNEQFF
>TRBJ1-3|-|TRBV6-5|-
TGTGCCAGCATGGTGAGCTCTGGAAACACCATATATTTT
CASMVSSGNTIYF
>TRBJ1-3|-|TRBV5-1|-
TGCGCCAGCAGCGCGGGACTTCAATCTGGAAACACCATATATTTT
CASSAGLQSGNTIYF
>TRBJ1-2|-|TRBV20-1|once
TGCAGTGCTAGTTTAGACAGTCTTGGCTACACCTTC
CSASLDSLGYTF
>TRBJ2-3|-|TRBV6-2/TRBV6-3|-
TGTGCCAGCAGCGCGTACAGGGTTCAGGATACGCAGTATTTT
CASSAYRVQDTQYF
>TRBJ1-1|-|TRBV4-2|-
TGTGCCAGCAGCCAAGGAACCGGGGAGCCGAACACTGAAGCTTTCTTT
CASSQGTGEPNTEAFF
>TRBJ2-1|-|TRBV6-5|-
TGTGCCAGCAGTTACTGGGCTGGCGACTACAATGAGCAGTTCTTC
CASSYWAGDYNEQFF
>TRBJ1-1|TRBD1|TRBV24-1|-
TGTGCCACCAGTGACGCTCGGGGAGGGGGACAGGGTAAAGCTTTCTTT
CATSDARGGGQGKAFF
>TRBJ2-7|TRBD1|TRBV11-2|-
TGTGCCAGCAGCCATCAAGGTACCGGACAGGGTAGAATCTACGAGCAGTACTTC
CASSHQGTGQGRIYEQYF
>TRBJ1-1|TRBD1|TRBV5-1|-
TGCGCCAGCAGCTTGGCAAGACAGGGAGAAGATGAAGCTTTCTTT
CASSLARQGEDEAFF
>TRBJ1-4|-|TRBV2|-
TGTGCCAGCAGTCCCGGACAGTTTAATGAAAAACTGTTTTTT
CASSPGQFNEKLFF
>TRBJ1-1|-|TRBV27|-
TGTGCCAGCAGTTTACGAGATAAGAACACTGAAGCTTTCTTT
CASSLRDKNTEAFF
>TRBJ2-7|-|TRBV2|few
TGTGCCAGCAGTGTCAGACAACTTCCCTACGAGCAGTACTTC
CASSVRQLPYEQYF
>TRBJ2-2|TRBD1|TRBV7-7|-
TGTGCTAGCAGCGGACAGGGGATCACCGGGGAGCTGTTTTTT
CASSGQGITGELFF
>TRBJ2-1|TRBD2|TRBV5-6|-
TGTGCCAGCATCGAGCGGGGGGGACCCTACAATGAGCAGTTCTTC
CASIERGGPYNEQFF
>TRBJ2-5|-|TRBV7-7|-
TGTGCCAGCAGCTTAAGCGGAAATCAAGAGACCCAGTACTTC
CASSLSGNQETQYF
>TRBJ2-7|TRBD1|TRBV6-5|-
TGTGCCAGCAGCAAGGACAGGGCCGAGCAGTACTTC
CASSKDRAEQYF